This T cell receptor (beta chain) was retrieved from a study of metastatic and nonmetastatic thyroid tumors. This clone was seen only a few times. Per the germline V gene, CDR1 is LNHDA and CDR2 is SQIVND (reference sequence). This CDR3 region has 14 residues. With V trimmed by 3 bases and J by 4 bases, 4 bases remained unmatched. With MiXCR, TCRdb reprocessed the PCR reads. The sample gives 35,000 to 40,000 clones, around 30% of which show up once; around 9.9% is in the top ten. Each patient came to thyroid surgery without any prior treatment (of any kind). This receptor was identified in a male donor with papillary thyroid cancer or a benign thyroid nodule (not recorded which). Some clones in this sample may be carry-over from other donors' samples. The source material was blood. The gene calls are TRBV19 and TRBJ1-2; 8 nucleotides match TRBD1. CDR3 residues: CASSIPGQGYGYTF. The CDR3 nucleotides read TGTGCCAGTAGTATCCCTGGACAGGGCTATGGCTACACCTTC.